Below, 27 T cell receptor beta chains from the same sample are listed, as sequenced in a study of cytomegalovirus exposure and HLA in healthy donors. PCR employed 60 Vbeta and 13 Jbeta primers. Sequencing was performed with immunoSEQ multiplex PCR; in TCRdb, only in-frame clones are kept and a portion is missing. The sample table sets out fewer than 150,000 clones. Sequenced sample: PBMCs. The receptor source for this set is an older woman in good health and CMV-seronegative.

The chain has TRBV6-5 and TRBJ1-2; D not resolved. Deletions cut 6 bases from V and 7 bases from J, with 15 bases between. The CDR3 is made up of 13 amino acids. Germline CDR1 reads MNHEY; CDR2 reads SVGAGI. The CDR3 loop reads CASRGGLFRGYTF. CDR3 DNA sequence: TGTGCCAGCAGGGGCGGACTATTTCGTGGCTACACCTTC.

The V and J genes are TRBV7-9 and TRBJ2-5; 9 bases align to TRBD2. Losses at the gene ends were 1 base for V and 4 bases for J; bases not matched to a gene: 4. The CDR3 has 15 residues. Germline CDR1 reads SEHNR; CDR2 reads FQNEAQ (reference sequence). DNA for the CDR3: TGTGCCAGCAGCTTAGAGCGGGGGGCAGGAGAGACCCAGTACTTC. It is translated as CASSLERGAGETQYF.

The chain uses TRBV5-6 and TRBJ2-7, with TRBD2 identical over 11 bases. Trimming removed 3 bases from V and 4 bases from J; junction bases left unmatched: 18. The CDR3 consists of 19 residues. Per germline, CDR1 SGHDT and CDR2 YYEEEE. The CDR3 sequence: CASSWSRLAGRGDTYEQYF. DNA for the CDR3: TGTGCCAGCAGCTGGAGTAGACTAGCGGGAAGGGGAGACACTTACGAGCAGTACTTC.

This chain joins TRBV19 and TRBJ2-7; D might be TRBD1 (6 bases). The V end was cut by 3 bases, the J end by 3 bases, with 12 bases between. Germline values: CDR1 LNHDA, CDR2 SQIVND (reference sequence). The CDR3 is made up of 14 amino acids. In nucleotides, the CDR3 is TGTGCCAGTAGTATTGTAGGGGGAAACTACGAGCAGTACTTC. Residues: CASSIVGGNYEQYF.

V gene TRBV7-8 combines with J gene TRBJ2-7; D uncertain. V shed 2 bases and J shed 4 bases, with 6 bases lying between them. Germline CDR1 is SGHVS and CDR2 is FQNEAQ. CDR3 size: 12 residues. CDR3 DNA: TGTGCCAGCAGCTTATTCGGGTACGAGCAGTACTTC. This codes for CASSLFGYEQYF.

The chain employs TRBV27 and TRBJ2-3; no definite D call. Germline loops: CDR1 MNHEY, CDR2 SMNVEV (reference sequence). This CDR3 has 15 residues. V was trimmed by 2 bases and J by 0 bases, leaving 9 bases between them. The chain's CDR3 is CASSLTMISTDTQYF. In DNA, the CDR3 is TGTGCCAGCAGTTTAACTATGATTAGCACAGATACGCAGTATTTT.

The CDR3 sequence: CASSYSSGRPPETQYF. CDR3 coding DNA: TGTGCCAGCAGTTACTCCAGCGGGAGACCCCCAGAGACCCAGTACTTC. The chain carries TRBV6-5 and TRBJ2-5, with TRBD2 matching over 8 bases. This CDR3 is built from 16 residues. V lost 0 bases to trimming and J lost 4 bases; unmatched junction nucleotides: 7. Germline lookup yields CDR1 MNHEY and CDR2 SVGAGI.

This chain's CDR3 is CASSPIDREAFF. In DNA, the CDR3 is TGCGCCAGCAGCCCGATCGACAGAGAAGCTTTCTTT. The chain employs TRBV10-2 and TRBJ1-1; the D gene is possibly TRBD1 (5 bases). Germline CDR1 reads WSHSY; CDR2 reads SAAADI. Trimming shortened V by 6 bases and J by 8 bases, and 13 bases separated the two germline ends. The CDR3 runs to 12 residues.

This rearrangement joins TRBV4-1 to TRBJ2-4; TRBD1 matches 7 bases. From germline, CDR1 is MGHRA and CDR2 YSYEKL. This CDR3 contains 19 residues. With V trimmed by 5 bases and J by 0 bases, 16 bases remained unmatched. The CDR3 protein is CASSATRTGVGLAKNIQYF. The CDR3 nucleotides are TGCGCCAGCAGCGCAACCAGAACAGGGGTAGGGCTAGCCAAAAACATTCAGTACTTC.

Of note for this clone: One junction end disagrees with the germline gene, perhaps due to a read error. The chain has TRBV7-9 and TRBJ2-5, with TRBD2 identical over 7 bases. CDR3 length equals 17 residues. The germline V gene has CDR1 SEHNR and CDR2 FQNEAQ (reference sequence). Written as DNA, the CDR3 is TGTGCCAGCAGCCTCGGAGGGTCTAGCGGTAGGGCGGAGATCCAGTACTTC. This gives the protein CASSLGGSSGRAEIQYF. Full variable domain (rest looked up from reference TRBV7-9 and TRBJ2-5): DTGVSQNPRHKITKRGQNVTFRCDPISEHNRLYWYRQTLGQGPEFLTYFQNEAQLEKSRLLSDRFSAERPKGSFSTLEIQRTEQGDSAMYLCASSLGGSSGRAEIQYFGPGTRLLVL.

The chain links TRBV7-5 to TRBJ2-3; no check of the table's D call, TRBD2, against the DNA was made. TRBV7-5 is a pseudogene segment. The CDR3 loop spans 19 amino acids. CDR3: CARSFMHRAAGGSTDTQYF. The CDR3 nucleotides are TGTGCCAGAAGCTTCATGCACAGGGCGGCCGGGGGGAGCACAGATACGCAGTATTTT.

The chain has TRBV15 and TRBJ1-1, with D tentatively TRBD1 (5 bases). CDR1 and CDR2 from the germline V gene are LNHNV and YYDKDF (reference sequence). V dropped 8 bases and J dropped 6 bases, with 10 bases sitting between them. The CDR3 has 11 residues. CDR3 residues: CATAEGAEAFF. The CDR3 coding sequence is TGTGCCACCGCCGAAGGGGCTGAAGCTTTCTTT.

The chain is built from TRBV2 and TRBJ2-1, with 11 bases matching TRBD1. V shed 4 bases, J shed 2 bases, and the junction held 1 base outside the gene matches. The CDR3 loop spans 15 amino acids. Germline V gene lookup returns CDR1 SNHLY and CDR2 FYNNEI. The CDR3 reads CASSGDRGAYNEQFF. The CDR3 nucleotides read TGTGCCAGCAGTGGGGACAGGGGGGCCTACAATGAGCAGTTCTTC.

This sequence joins TRBV7-9 and TRBJ1-4; a possible D gene is TRBD1 (6 bases). The CDR3 is 15 amino acids. Trimming stripped 3 bases from V and 7 bases from J, with 15 bases between. Germline lookup yields CDR1 SEHNR and CDR2 FQNEAQ (reference sequence). CDR3 region: CASSFGGGGGEKLFF. The CDR3 DNA reads as TGTGCCAGCAGCTTTGGCGGAGGGGGGGGTGAAAAACTGTTTTTT.

The genes are TRBV25-1 and TRBJ2-7; the match to TRBD1 covers 7 bases. The CDR3 has 13 residues. V was clipped by 7 bases and J by 5 bases; unmatched bases: 8. From germline, CDR1 is MGHDK and CDR2 SYGVNS. CDR3: CASNPRQGNEQYF. The DNA for the CDR3 is TGTGCCAGCAACCCCAGACAGGGAAACGAGCAGTACTTC.

In DNA, the CDR3 is TGTGCCAGCAGCCAAGATCCCTCTAGCGGGAGGGCCGGGCGTCAAAACGAGCAGTACTTC. Translating gives CASSQDPSSGRAGRQNEQYF. The chain has TRBV14 and TRBJ2-7, with 12 bases identical to TRBD2. Germline V CDR1 and CDR2: SGHDN, FVKESK. Trimming removed 0 bases from V and 5 bases from J; junction bases left unmatched: 17. This CDR3 contains 20 residues.

The V and J genes are TRBV7-8 and TRBJ1-5; 7 bases agree with TRBD1. J gave up 4 bases and V 6 bases, and 9 bases lay outside the gene matches. Germline loops: CDR1 SGHVS, CDR2 FQNEAQ. The CDR3 has 15 residues. CDR3 bases: TGTGCCAGCAGAACCGGGACAGACTTAAATCAGCCCCAGCATTTT. Encoded protein: CASRTGTDLNQPQHF.

The V gene is TRBV19, the J gene TRBJ2-2; D perhaps matches TRBD2 (6 bases). This CDR3 spans 16 amino acids. Trimming removed 1 base from V and 6 bases from J, with 15 bases in between. Germline V gives CDR1 LNHDA, CDR2 SQIVND (reference sequence). CDR3 sequence (DNA): TGTGCCAGTAGTATAGTGCGACTAGGGTTTTCCGGGGAGCTGTTTTTT. Its protein is CASSIVRLGFSGELFF. The whole variable domain, remainder taken from reference TRBV19 and TRBJ2-2, is DGGITQSPKYLFRKEGQNVTLSCEQNLNHDAMYWYRQDPGQGLRLIYYSQIVNDFQKGDIAEGYSVSREKKESFPLTVTSAQKNPTAFYLCASSIVRLGFSGELFFGEGSRLTVL.

The J gene is TRBJ2-7, the V gene TRBV5-6; 7 nucleotides line up with TRBD1. The CDR3 is 14 amino acids. CDR1 and CDR2 (germline): SGHDT, YYEEEE. J lost 2 bases, V lost 2 bases, and 4 bases had no gene match. CDR3 bases: TGTGCCAGCAGCTTAGGGGACAGTACCTACGAGCAGTACTTC. This sequence encodes CASSLGDSTYEQYF.

The chain employs TRBV5-4 and TRBJ1-4; tentative D call: TRBD1 (6 bases). Trimming pared 0 bases from V and 11 bases from J, leaving 11 bases between. The CDR3 contains 13 residues. CDR1 is SGHNT, CDR2 YYREEE, per germline (reference sequence). The CDR3 loop reads CASSLAGVGKLFF. As DNA, the CDR3 is TGTGCCAGCAGCTTGGCAGGGGTCGGGAAACTGTTTTTT.

As DNA, the CDR3 is TGTGCCAGCACCCCGACCCTTGGGACAGGGGGCAGCAATGAGCAGTTCTTC. It translates to CASTPTLGTGGSNEQFF. V and J are TRBV7-2 and TRBJ2-1; TRBD1 matches 12 bases. The CDR3 consists of 17 residues. Germline V gene sequence: CDR1 SGHTA, CDR2 FQGNSA. Losses at the gene ends were 7 bases for V and 6 bases for J; bases not matched to a gene: 13. Combining the CDR3 with reference TRBV7-2 and TRBJ2-1 gives the whole variable domain GAGVSQSPSNKVTEKGKDVELRCDPISGHTALYWYRQSLGQGLEFLIYFQGNSAPDKSGLPSDRFSAERTGGSVSTLTIQRTQQEDSAVYLCASTPTLGTGGSNEQFFGPGTRLTVL.

The gene calls are TRBV5-1 and TRBJ1-1; D perhaps matches TRBD1 (5 bases). The CDR3 has 15 residues. V was shortened by 6 bases and J by 1 base, with 16 bases between the two germline ends. Germline assignment: CDR1 SGHRS and CDR2 YFSETQ. The CDR3 DNA reads as TGCGCCAGCACCTCTCTCCAGGGTCGGAACACTGAAGCTTTCTTT. Translated: CASTSLQGRNTEAFF.

Comments on this clone: Other DNA sequences in this specimen translate into the identical CDR3. The chain combines TRBV5-1 with TRBJ2-5; a weak D match, TRBD1 (6 bases). CDR3 size: 13 residues. The germline CDR1 and CDR2 sequences are SGHRS and YFSETQ. Between the trimmed V and J ends, which lost 3 bases and 2 bases, there was a span of 8 bases. In nucleotides, the CDR3 is TGCGCCAGCAGCTCGCAGGGGCAAGAGACCCAGTACTTC. This encodes CASSSQGQETQYF.

This sequence joins TRBV5-8 and TRBJ2-3; possible D gene TRBD1, 5 bases. This CDR3 is 14 amino acids long. Trimming cost V 0 bases and J 2 bases, with 7 bases left between them. The germline CDR1 and CDR2 sequences are SGHTS and YDEGEE. For the CDR3, the DNA is TGTGCCAGCAGCTTGGGACAGATCACAGATACGCAGTATTTT. Its protein is CASSLGQITDTQYF.

This chain links TRBV11-2 with TRBJ2-3; 10 positions agree with TRBD1. Per the germline V gene, CDR1 is SGHAT and CDR2 is FQNNGV. The CDR3 totals 16 residues. V trimming: 5 bases; J trimming: 6 bases; junction bases outside the gene matches: 11. CDR3 DNA: TGTGCCAGCAGCCTGGACAGGGGGGGAGTAACTGATACGCAGTATTTT. This codes for CASSLDRGGVTDTQYF.

The V call is TRBV7-9, the J call TRBJ2-7; TRBD2 agrees at 9 bases. The J segment lost 4 bases and the V segment lost 5 bases, leaving 9 bases of the junction unmatched. Germline values: CDR1 SEHNR, CDR2 FQNEAQ (reference sequence). This CDR3 has 15 amino acids. This CDR3 is CASSPVGGLAYEQYF. The CDR3 DNA reads TGTGCCAGCAGCCCAGTGGGGGGACTAGCATACGAGCAGTACTTC. The complete variable domain, with remaining parts taken from reference TRBV7-9 and TRBJ2-7, reads DTGVSQNPRHKITKRGQNVTFRCDPISEHNRLYWYRQTLGQGPEFLTYFQNEAQLEKSRLLSDRFSAERPKGSFSTLEIQRTEQGDSAMYLCASSPVGGLAYEQYFGPGTRLTVT.

CDR3 protein: CASSPSGTDSAAQYF. The CDR3 region has the DNA TGTGCCAGCTCACCCTCCGGGACAGATAGCGCGGCCCAGTACTTC. V gene TRBV18 combines with J gene TRBJ2-5, with 7 bases matching TRBD1. The CDR3 runs to 15 residues. The germline V gene has CDR1 KGHSH and CDR2 LQKENI. V lost 3 bases, J lost 9 bases, and 13 bases stayed unmatched. Looking up the rest from reference TRBV18 and TRBJ2-5 gives the full variable domain: NAGVMQNPRHLVRRRGQEARLRCSPMKGHSHVYWYRQLPEEGLKFMVYLQKENIIDESGMPKERFSAEFPKEGPSILRIQQVVRGDSAAYFCASSPSGTDSAAQYFGPGTRLLVL.